These 28 T cell receptor beta chains were sequenced from one sample in a study of blood T cells in healthy people across ages. The second PCR ran roughly 6 to 12 cycles with a sample-barcoded 5' primer and J-beta primers. TCRdb recomputed calls from the 5' RACE reads with MiXCR, one row per CDR3 protein. The sample has about 1.5 million distinct CDR3 sequences; approximately 43% are singletons. The sample taken for sequencing was blood. The receptors shown here come from a woman aged 18 to 35 in good health.

There are many counts of this clonotype. The rearrangement uses TRBV4-1 and TRBJ2-1, with no clear D. Trimming left V 0 bases short and J 2 bases short, with 8 bases between. Germline-derived CDR1 and CDR2 are MGHRA and YSYEKL. The CDR3 is 15 residues long. Here the CDR3 reads CASSQDSPPYNEQFF. The CDR3 region has the DNA TGCGCCAGCAGCCAAGATAGTCCTCCCTACAATGAGCAGTTCTTC.

The V and J genes are TRBV5-1 and TRBJ2-1; 7 positions agree with TRBD2. The germline V gene encodes CDR1 SGHRS and CDR2 YFSETQ. The CDR3 covers 15 residues. Trimming removed 0 bases from V and 9 bases from J; junction bases left unmatched: 9. CDR3: CASSLEASGSGEQFF. CDR3 DNA: TGCGCCAGCAGCTTGGAGGCTAGCGGAAGCGGTGAGCAGTTCTTC.

Only a few counts were recorded for this clonotype. The chain is built from TRBV21-1 and TRBJ1-1; the table's TRBD1 call for D was not verified on the DNA. TRBV21-1 is a pseudogene. The CDR3 sequence is 21 residues long. This chain's CDR3 is CASSKQTSGEWDRRNWTEAFF. DNA of the CDR3: TGTGCCAGCAGCAAACAGACGAGTGGGGAATGGGACAGGCGTAATTGGACTGAAGCTTTCTTT.

V usage is TRBV6-1 and J usage is TRBJ2-2; the match to TRBD2 covers 10 bases. Trimming at V came to 6 bases and at J to 3 bases, leaving 7 bases not matched to a gene. Germline V gene lookup returns CDR1 MNHNS and CDR2 SASEGT. This CDR3 has 16 residues. CDR3 nucleotide sequence: TGTGCCAGCAGCGGAACCGGGACTAGCGACACCGGGGAGCTGTTTTTT. Translation: CASSGTGTSDTGELFF.

The CDR3 is CASGLALGGYTF. CDR3 coding DNA: TGTGCTAGTGGTTTGGCCCTCGGAGGCTACACCTTC. The chain has TRBV12-5 and TRBJ1-2, with D unresolved. V lost 1 base and J lost 8, with 8 bases in between. The germline V gene has CDR1 LGHNT and CDR2 FRNRAP. The CDR3 spans 12 residues.

This clonotype was seen more than once but under ten times. The chain uses TRBV20-1 and TRBJ1-5; unclear D gene. Trimming took off 6 bases at V and 6 bases at J, with 21 bases between the two ends. From germline, CDR1 is DFQATT and CDR2 SNEGSKA (reference sequence). The length of the CDR3 is 15 residues. The CDR3: CSASTGDEDGQPQHF. The CDR3 region has the DNA TGCAGTGCGAGCACCGGGGATGAGGACGGTCAGCCCCAGCATTTT.

The V gene is TRBV4-3, the J gene TRBJ1-2, with D possibly matching TRBD1 (6 bases). Trimming removed 3 bases at V and 0 bases at J, with 14 bases between. CDR3 length: 16 residues. Germline assignment: CDR1 LGHNA and CDR2 YSLEER. As DNA, the CDR3 is TGCGCCAGCAGCCAGGGGGGCTTCCGGGCTAACTATGGCTACACCTTC. It yields the protein CASSQGGFRANYGYTF.

The rearrangement uses TRBV27 and TRBJ2-1; TRBD1 matches 7 bases. This CDR3 is 16 amino acids long. Trimming at V came to 5 bases and at J to 8 bases, leaving 15 bases not matched to a gene. Per germline, CDR1 MNHEY and CDR2 SMNVEV (reference sequence). In nucleotides, the CDR3 is TGTGCCAGCAGTATACCACAGGGGTTTCCTTACCATGAGCAGTTCTTC. Amino acids: CASSIPQGFPYHEQFF.

The sample holds one count of this clonotype. This chain joins TRBV6-2 or TRBV6-3 and TRBJ2-5, with 7 positions matching TRBD2. Germline values: CDR1 MNHEY, CDR2 SVGEGT. J was trimmed by 0 bases and V by 2 bases; bases with no gene match: 6. The CDR3 length is 16 residues. CDR3: CASSYVRGEYQETQYF. The CDR3 region has the DNA TGTGCCAGCAGTTACGTCCGGGGGGAATACCAAGAGACCCAGTACTTC.

This clonotype showed up many times. The chain combines TRBV6-6 with TRBJ1-2; D uncertain. The germline V gene has CDR1 MNHNY and CDR2 SVGAGI (reference sequence). CDR3 length: 12 amino acids. V lost 6 bases and J 4 bases, leaving 9 bases between the germline ends. CDR3 coding DNA: TGTGCCAGCAGGGACGGTTCCTATGGCTACACCTTC. It yields the protein CASRDGSYGYTF.

The chain recombines TRBV7-2 with TRBJ2-3; 7 positions agree with TRBD2. The CDR3 spans 13 residues. V shed 3 bases and J 7 bases; nucleotides not matched to a gene: 4. CDR1 SGHTA and CDR2 FQGNSA come from the germline V gene. The CDR3 spells CASSFGGLNTQYF. CDR3 coding DNA: TGTGCCAGCAGCTTCGGGGGACTAAATACGCAGTATTTT.

The chain is built from TRBV6-1 and TRBJ1-1, with 12 nucleotides matching TRBD1. The germline V gene has CDR1 MNHNS and CDR2 SASEGT. The CDR3 has 18 residues. After removal of 4 bases from V and 5 bases from J, the junction contained 14 bases not matched to a gene. CDR3 region: CASSAFRDRGREGTEAFF. The CDR3 DNA is TGTGCCAGCAGTGCGTTTCGGGACAGGGGGCGCGAGGGGACTGAAGCTTTCTTT.

As for this clonotype: At one of its ends the junction is not consistent with the germline gene, which may arise from a read error. The V and J genes are TRBV10-3 and TRBJ2-5, with D possibly matching TRBD2 (5 bases). Per the germline V gene, CDR1 is ENHRY and CDR2 is SYGVKD. This CDR3 comprises 14 residues. CDR3 DNA sequence: TGTACCATCAGTCCGGGGTTCGGTAAAGAGACCCAGTACTTC. Translating gives CTISPGFGKETQYF.

The chain employs TRBV6-2 or TRBV6-3 and TRBJ1-5; D is unclear. The germline V gene encodes CDR1 MNHEY and CDR2 SVGEGT. Deletions cut 4 bases from V and 3 bases from J, with 16 bases between. The CDR3 has 16 residues. This chain's CDR3 is CASSSQPPQLNQPQHF. In DNA form, the CDR3 reads TGTGCCAGCAGTTCCCAACCCCCGCAGCTCAATCAGCCCCAGCATTTT.

V gene TRBV5-1 combines with J gene TRBJ2-3, with D uncertain. The CDR3 sequence is 15 residues long. Germline loops: CDR1 SGHRS, CDR2 YFSETQ. Trimming shortened V by 3 bases and J by 1 base, and 12 bases separated the two germline ends. The CDR3 coding sequence is TGCGCCAGCAGCTACGACATAACAGGCACAGATACGCAGTATTTT. Residues: CASSYDITGTDTQYF.

The table lists this clonotype with a few counts. J is TRBJ1-2 and V is TRBV4-1; no definite D call. The germline CDR1 and CDR2 sequences are MGHRA and YSYEKL. The CDR3 contains 13 residues. The V and J ends lost 4 bases and 3 bases respectively, with 9 bases between them. CDR3 bases: TGCGCCAGCAGCCTTGACACGGACTATGGCTACACCTTC. Encoded protein: CASSLDTDYGYTF.

This clonotype was recorded a few times. V is TRBV7-9 and J is TRBJ2-1, with 11 positions matching TRBD1. J was trimmed by 9 bases and V by 5 bases; bases with no gene match: 6. This CDR3 has 14 residues. The germline gives CDR1 SEHNR, CDR2 FQNEAQ (reference sequence). The CDR3 sequence: CASSPGTGGIEQFF. The DNA of the CDR3 is TGTGCCAGCAGCCCTGGGACAGGGGGGATTGAGCAGTTCTTC.

This clonotype showed up just a few times. J is TRBJ1-2 and V is TRBV2; 8 bases are shared with TRBD1. In germline, CDR1 is SNHLY, CDR2 FYNNEI. Germline trimming cut 11 bases from V and 3 bases from J; bases unmatched to any gene: 2. The CDR3 sequence is 11 residues long. The CDR3 region is CAGGQDYGYTF. The CDR3 DNA is TGTGCCGGGGGACAGGACTATGGCTACACCTTC.

The rearrangement joins TRBV20-1 to TRBJ2-1, with a possible D match to TRBD2 (5 bases). The germline V gene has CDR1 DFQATT and CDR2 SNEGSKA (reference sequence). The length of the CDR3 is 13 residues. The germline V and J ends were trimmed by 7 bases and 9 bases, with 19 bases remaining between them. The DNA for the CDR3 is TGCAGTGTCGGCGTGGGAGCCCGTGGTGAGCAGTTCTTC. Translating it yields CSVGVGARGEQFF.

Regarding this clonotype: Possible read error: a much larger clone is one base away. The chain combines TRBV20-1 with TRBJ1-2, with 7 bases identical to TRBD1. Germline V gene data show CDR1 as DFQATT and CDR2 as SNEGSKA (reference sequence). V lost 0 bases to trimming and J lost 9 bases; unmatched junction nucleotides: 16. The CDR3 runs 16 residues. The CDR3 loop is CSARDKGGTVSLSYTF. CDR3 DNA sequence: TGCAGTGCTAGAGATAAGGGAGGGACAGTCTCGTTGAGCTACACCTTC.

The CDR3 loop is CASSPAFGGELFF. The CDR3 region has the DNA TGTGCCAGCAGTCCTGCCTTTGGCGGGGAGCTGTTTTTT. The rearrangement uses TRBV28 and TRBJ2-2, with D unresolved. Germline lookup yields CDR1 MDHEN and CDR2 SYDVKM. Trimming cost V 5 bases and J 7 bases, with 11 bases left between them. The CDR3 sequence is 13 residues long.

The chain recombines TRBV10-3 with TRBJ2-3; tentatively, D is TRBD1 or TRBD2 (5 bases each). V lost 8 bases and J 0 bases, leaving 15 bases between the germline ends. The length of the CDR3 is 15 residues. Germline CDR1 reads ENHRY; CDR2 reads SYGVKD. The CDR3 DNA sequence: TGTGCCATCCACACGGGGACCGAAAGCACAGATACGCAGTATTTT. Its translation is CAIHTGTESTDTQYF.

The chain recombines TRBV24-1 with TRBJ2-7; no definite D call. This CDR3 has 14 amino acids. The V end was cut by 7 bases, the J end by 2 bases, with 14 bases between. Germline V CDR1 and CDR2: KGHDR, SFDVKD. CDR3 loop: CATRTNFQAYEQYF. Written as DNA, the CDR3 is TGTGCCACCAGAACGAACTTTCAGGCCTACGAGCAGTACTTC.

V usage is TRBV4-3 and J usage is TRBJ2-7, with D possibly TRBD2 on 6 matching bases. Trimming shortened V by 1 base and J by 2 bases, and 12 bases separated the two germline ends. This CDR3 is built from 15 residues. Germline CDR1 and CDR2: LGHNA and YSLEER. The CDR3: CASSQGASAAYEQYF. In DNA, the CDR3 is TGCGCCAGCAGCCAAGGGGCTAGCGCGGCCTACGAGCAGTACTTC.

The V and J genes are TRBV7-9 and TRBJ2-2; D is ambiguous. From germline, CDR1 is SEHNR and CDR2 FQNEAQ (reference sequence). The germline V and J ends were trimmed by 2 bases and 0 bases, with 10 bases remaining between them. CDR3 length: 16 amino acids. The CDR3, as DNA: TGTGCCAGCAGCTTAATGGTAGCACCGAACACCGGGGAGCTGTTTTTT. Amino acids: CASSLMVAPNTGELFF.

This clonotype has more than one count but fewer than ten. The chain carries TRBV18 and TRBJ2-1, with D possibly being TRBD1 (6 bases). Trimming removed 2 bases at V and 1 base at J, with 15 bases between. The V gene's germline CDR1 is KGHSH and CDR2 LQKENI. The CDR3 is 17 residues long. In DNA form, the CDR3 reads TGTGCCAGCTCACCAACAATACAGGGAAGGTCCTACAATGAGCAGTTCTTC. Translating gives CASSPTIQGRSYNEQFF.

CDR3 bases: TGTGCCACCAGTGACCCGACAGGGGCAACCTACAATGAGCAGTTCTTC. This sequence encodes CATSDPTGATYNEQFF. The genes are TRBV24-1 and TRBJ2-1, with 8 bases matching TRBD1. Per germline, CDR1 KGHDR and CDR2 SFDVKD. There are 16 residues in the CDR3. The ends lost 4 bases at V and 2 bases at J; junction bases unmatched: 6.

The V call is TRBV4-3, the J call TRBJ2-1, with D maybe TRBD2 (5 bases). Deletions cut 1 base from V and 2 bases from J, with 9 bases between. The germline gives CDR1 LGHNA, CDR2 YSLEER. The CDR3 consists of 15 residues. The CDR3 loop is CASSQVALAYNEQFF. CDR3 coding DNA: TGCGCCAGCAGCCAAGTAGCACTAGCCTACAATGAGCAGTTCTTC.